This T cell receptor beta chain was documented in a study of T cells in Graves' hyperthyroidism and ophthalmopathy. Study-level findings and limits: The model foresaw ophthalmopathy a median around 6.8 months prior to onset. The authors' 13 V-J model separated ophthalmopathy from stable hyperthyroidism.

The source material, RNA transcripts, was used to amplify TCR beta CDR3 regions. TCR CDR3 underwent first-round RT-PCR with the HTBI primer set. TCRdb reprocessed the multiplex PCR reads via MiXCR and lists one record per CDR3 protein. The sample comprises roughly 420,000 distinct CDR3 sequences, around a sixth of which are singletons, and around 7.7% rests with the top ten. Exclusion criteria comprised uncontrolled infection, other autoimmune disease, pregnancy or lactation. Concerning this clonotype itself: The antigen is unknown.

Trimming removed 5 bases from V and 4 bases from J, with 15 bases in between. Germline loops: CDR1 SGHAT, CDR2 FQDESV (reference sequence). The CDR3 consists of 15 residues. The genes are TRBV11-1 and TRBJ1-3; D not certain. This clonotype was sampled from a woman aged 18-35 years with Graves' hyperthyroidism. The material sequenced was blood. CDR3 sequence reads: CASSQESTRGNTIYF. The CDR3 nucleotides read TGTGCCAGCAGCCAAGAGAGTACTCGGGGAAACACCATATATTTT. The whole variable domain, remainder taken from reference TRBV11-1 and TRBJ1-3, is EAEVAQSPRYKITEKSQAVAFWCDPISGHATLYWYRQILGQGPELLVQFQDESVVDDSQLPKDRFSAERLKGVDSTLKIQPAELGDSAMYLCASSQESTRGNTIYFGEGSWLTVV.